The entry below describes one T cell receptor beta chain. The CDR3 loop spans 14 amino acids. Germline lookup yields CDR1 GTSNPN and CDR2 SVGIG (reference sequence). V dropped 3 bases and J dropped 1; count of bases not matched to a gene: 3. The entry originates in a study of blood T cell repertoires in COVID-19. Study-level information: COVID-19 samples from acute and convalescent phases originated in the United States, Italy and Spain. Nucleic acid was either cDNA or gDNA, and it came from T cells, B-cell-depleted T cells, or PBMCs.

How the authors handled the data: Amplification from reference gene primers served as the basis for estimated nucleated cell counts. Clones were sequenced by immunoSEQ multiplex PCR, and TCRdb holds only the in-frame ones, with some missing. V and J calls plus clone size are reproduced from that table; the DNA served to infer D and trimming. Here the sample spans roughly 150,000 clones, 70% to 90% being singletons. The chain uses TRBV30 and TRBJ1-1, with 9 bases that match TRBD1. This receptor was identified in a woman older than 75 with acute or convalescent COVID-19. Sequencing was carried out using peripheral blood. As DNA, the CDR3 is TGTGCCTGGAGGACACAGGGGGCGAACACTGAAGCTTTCTTT. Protein: CAWRTQGANTEAFF.